The 25 T cell receptor beta chains presented below share a single source sample, sequenced in a study of OX40 agonist ivuxolimab in advanced cancers. Profiled with immunoSEQ multiplex PCR; TCRdb holds only in-frame clones, not every one. The data show some 150,000 clones, about 93% seen once. The material sequenced was CD4+ or CD8+ T cells sorted from blood, taken in a trial of the OX40 agonist ivuxolimab. The receptors shown here come from an adult with an advanced solid tumor such as melanoma, head and neck, liver or kidney cancer.

The chain uses TRBV5-5 and TRBJ2-7, with no clear D. Germline CDR1 SGHKS, CDR2 YYEKEE (reference sequence). The CDR3 extends over 12 amino acids. V lost 0 bases and J lost 3, with 4 bases in between. CDR3 region: CASSLGGYEQYF. The CDR3 bases are TGTGCCAGCAGCTTGGGTGGCTACGAGCAGTACTTC. Complete variable domain (other parts from reference TRBV5-5 and TRBJ2-7): DAGVTQSPTHLIKTRGQQVTLRCSPISGHKSVSWYQQVLGQGPQFIFQYYEKEERGRGNFPDRFSARQFPNYSSELNVNALLLGDSALYLCASSLGGYEQYFGPGTRLTVT.

V gene TRBV7-2 combines with J gene TRBJ1-1; possibly TRBD1 for D (5 bases). The V end lost 1 base, the J end lost 5 bases, and 14 bases lay between the germline ends. Per germline, CDR1 SGHTA and CDR2 FQGNSA. This CDR3 region has 15 residues. CDR3 amino acids: CASSLVTGTGTEAFF. The DNA of the CDR3 is TGTGCCAGCAGCTTAGTTACGGGGACGGGGACTGAAGCTTTCTTT.

This clone was seen only once. The chain recombines TRBV5-1 with TRBJ1-5, with no clear D. Germline-derived CDR1 and CDR2 are SGHRS and YFSETQ. Trimming shortened V by 4 bases and J by 0 bases, and 8 bases separated the two germline ends. The CDR3 consists of 14 residues. The CDR3 loop is CASSPDYSNQPQHF. CDR3 bases: TGCGCCAGCAGCCCCGATTATAGCAATCAGCCCCAGCATTTT.

The chain carries TRBV5-4 and TRBJ1-5; 7 positions match TRBD1. V dropped 0 bases and J dropped 5; count of bases not matched to a gene: 5. Germline CDR1 reads SGHNT; CDR2 reads YYREEE (reference sequence). The CDR3 sequence is 15 residues long. The CDR3 region is CASSLEGTADQPQHF. The DNA for the CDR3 is TGTGCCAGCAGCTTGGAGGGGACAGCCGATCAGCCCCAGCATTTT.

The sample holds one count of this clone. The CDR3 protein is CASSPGLNQPQHF. CDR3 DNA sequence: TGTGCCAGCAGCCCCGGGCTCAATCAGCCCCAGCATTTT. The chain couples TRBV11-2 to TRBJ1-5; D call uncertain. This CDR3 comprises 13 residues. Per germline, CDR1 SGHAT and CDR2 FQNNGV. Trimming cost V 5 bases and J 3 bases, with 8 bases left between them.

The chain carries TRBV28 and TRBJ2-7, with a possible D match to TRBD1 (6 bases). The germline gives CDR1 MDHEN, CDR2 SYDVKM. V was pared by 6 bases and J by 4 bases, with 19 bases between. The CDR3 is 15 residues long. This chain's CDR3 is CASRRTRDMIYEQYF. In DNA form, the CDR3 reads TGTGCCAGCAGAAGGACCCGGGACATGATTTACGAGCAGTACTTC.

The chain combines TRBV11-2 with TRBJ2-1; tentative D call: TRBD2 (6 bases). The germline V and J ends were trimmed by 3 bases and 5 bases, with 11 bases remaining between them. The CDR3 is 14 residues long. Germline CDR1 SGHAT, CDR2 FQNNGV. The chain's CDR3 is CASSFGRINNEQFF. CDR3 in DNA: TGTGCCAGCAGCTTCGGGAGAATAAACAATGAGCAGTTCTTC.

The chain uses TRBV7-2 and TRBJ1-2; D is undetermined. Trimming took 5 bases from V and 5 from J, leaving 6 bases between them. The CDR3 spans 11 residues. Germline V CDR1 and CDR2: SGHTA, FQGNSA. The CDR3 coding sequence is TGTGCCAGCAGCCACCAATATGGCTACACCTTC. It yields the protein CASSHQYGYTF. The variable domain in full, with the rest retrieved from reference TRBV7-2 and TRBJ1-2, is GAGVSQSPSNKVTEKGKDVELRCDPISGHTALYWYRQSLGQGLEFLIYFQGNSAPDKSGLPSDRFSAERTGGSVSTLTIQRTQQEDSAVYLCASSHQYGYTFGSGTRLTVV.

V is TRBV28 and J is TRBJ1-2; D unresolved. V was trimmed by 8 bases and J by 5 bases, leaving 12 bases between them. This CDR3 has 12 residues. Looked up from germline, CDR1 is MDHEN and CDR2 is SYDVKM. Here the CDR3 reads CASAITSYGYTF. The CDR3 DNA sequence: TGTGCCAGCGCTATTACCTCTTATGGCTACACCTTC.

The V gene is TRBV5-1, the J gene TRBJ2-1; no definite D call. The germline V gene encodes CDR1 SGHRS and CDR2 YFSETQ. Trimming stripped 0 bases from V and 3 bases from J, with 7 bases between. This CDR3 is built from 14 residues. The CDR3 here is CASSLEGVYNEQFF. The DNA of the CDR3 is TGCGCCAGCAGCTTGGAAGGAGTCTACAATGAGCAGTTCTTC.

The chain joins TRBV18 to TRBJ2-2; no clear D gene. Trimming pared 2 bases from V and 0 bases from J, leaving 16 bases between. The CDR3 totals 18 residues. Germline assignment: CDR1 KGHSH and CDR2 LQKENI. The CDR3 sequence is CASSPDLNSPTNTGELFF. CDR3 nucleotide sequence: TGTGCCAGCTCACCAGATCTAAATTCACCGACGAACACCGGGGAGCTGTTTTTT. The full variable domain, in which reference TRBV18 and TRBJ2-2 provide the parts outside the CDR3, is NAGVMQNPRHLVRRRGQEARLRCSPMKGHSHVYWYRQLPEEGLKFMVYLQKENIIDESGMPKERFSAEFPKEGPSILRIQQVVRGDSAAYFCASSPDLNSPTNTGELFFGEGSRLTVL.

This chain connects TRBV2 to TRBJ2-2; D gene uncertain. This CDR3 has 13 residues. V was shortened by 4 bases and J by 2 bases, with 5 bases between the two germline ends. CDR1 and CDR2 (germline): SNHLY, FYNNEI. DNA for the CDR3: TGTGCCAGCAGTGGGCATAACACCGGGGAGCTGTTTTTT. The encoded protein is CASSGHNTGELFF.

The chain carries TRBV18 and TRBJ1-5; D possibly corresponds to TRBD1 (6 bases). Germline V gives CDR1 KGHSH, CDR2 LQKENI. CDR3 length: 14 amino acids. Deletions cut 4 bases from V and 4 bases from J, with 11 bases between. This chain's CDR3 is CASSRGTLNQPQHF. CDR3 DNA: TGTGCCAGCTCACGAGGGACACTGAATCAGCCCCAGCATTTT.

The DNA for the CDR3 is TGTGCCAGCAGTTTCGAGGACAGGGTGTTCTGGGATCAGCCCCAGCATTTT. Translating gives CASSFEDRVFWDQPQHF. The chain has TRBV28 and TRBJ1-5; 8 bases match TRBD1. CDR1 and CDR2 from the germline V gene are MDHEN and SYDVKM. This CDR3 has 17 amino acids. Germline trimming cut 3 bases from V and 5 bases from J; bases unmatched to any gene: 12.

The chain has TRBV4-1 and TRBJ2-7; TRBD1 aligns across 8 bases. With 1 base clipped from V and 10 bases from J, the junction kept 24 bases outside the gene matches. The V gene's germline CDR1 is MGHRA and CDR2 YSYEKL. The CDR3 length is 19 residues. In DNA form, the CDR3 reads TGCGCCAGCAGCCAAGGAAACCGCGCCGGAGAGCGTGGACAGGGAGGACAGTACTTC. This sequence encodes CASSQGNRAGERGQGGQYF.

The genes are TRBV5-1 and TRBJ2-5; 8 bases line up with TRBD2. The J segment lost 1 base and the V segment lost 4 bases, leaving 6 bases of the junction unmatched. CDR1 and CDR2 (germline): SGHRS, YFSETQ. This CDR3 comprises 15 residues. The CDR3 is CASSTLAGRQETQYF. The CDR3 region has the DNA TGCGCCAGCAGCACCCTAGCGGGCCGCCAAGAGACCCAGTACTTC.

V and J are TRBV19 and TRBJ2-3; TRBD1 matches 9 bases. The V segment lost 6 bases and the J segment 4 bases; nucleotides outside the gene matches: 5. The CDR3 is made up of 14 amino acids. From germline, CDR1 is LNHDA and CDR2 SQIVND (reference sequence). DNA for the CDR3: TGTGCCAGTAGAGCACAGGGGGCCGCAGATACGCAGTATTTT. As protein: CASRAQGAADTQYF.

The V and J genes are TRBV4-2 and TRBJ1-5; TRBD1 is a possible D gene (5 bases). Germline CDR1 and CDR2: LGHNA and YNFKEQ. This CDR3 spans 15 amino acids. Trimming removed 4 bases at V and 4 bases at J, with 14 bases between. CDR3 sequence: CASSPGGTINQPQHF. CDR3 bases: TGTGCCAGCAGCCCGGGGGGGACTATTAATCAGCCCCAGCATTTT.

The chain combines TRBV18 with TRBJ2-1; tentative D call: TRBD2 (5 bases). V was shortened by 3 bases and J by 4 bases, with 13 bases between the two germline ends. This CDR3 comprises 15 residues. Germline V lookup: CDR1 KGHSH, CDR2 LQKENI. CDR3 DNA: TGTGCCAGCTCACCCGGGGTGGGAGAATACAATGAGCAGTTCTTC. Encoded protein: CASSPGVGEYNEQFF. Full variable domain (remainder filled in from reference TRBV18 and TRBJ2-1): NAGVMQNPRHLVRRRGQEARLRCSPMKGHSHVYWYRQLPEEGLKFMVYLQKENIIDESGMPKERFSAEFPKEGPSILRIQQVVRGDSAAYFCASSPGVGEYNEQFFGPGTRLTVL.

The genes are TRBV27 and TRBJ1-2; tentative D call: TRBD1 (6 bases). The CDR3 extends over 13 amino acids. Trimming shortened V by 8 bases and J by 6 bases, and 16 bases separated the two germline ends. The germline V gene has CDR1 MNHEY and CDR2 SMNVEV (reference sequence). CDR3 protein: CASRKQGPHGYTF. Written as DNA, the CDR3 is TGTGCCAGCCGGAAGCAGGGGCCCCATGGCTACACCTTC.

This chain joins TRBV2 and TRBJ2-7; 9 bases map to TRBD2. The CDR3 consists of 14 residues. V lost 7 bases, J lost 7 bases, and 11 bases stayed unmatched. Germline CDR1 and CDR2: SNHLY and FYNNEI. This CDR3 is CASKDSGGGGEQYF. DNA for the CDR3: TGTGCCAGCAAAGATAGCGGGGGAGGCGGAGAGCAGTACTTC.

This chain uses TRBV6-5 with TRBJ2-7, with 9 bases lining up with TRBD1. Germline CDR1 MNHEY, CDR2 SVGAGI. The V and J ends lost 6 bases and 6 bases, in that order; junction bases with no gene match: 3. The CDR3 has 12 amino acids. This CDR3 is CASSRDRVEQYF. CDR3 in DNA: TGTGCCAGCAGCCGGGACAGGGTCGAGCAGTACTTC.

This rearrangement joins TRBV5-1 to TRBJ1-3; D is undetermined. The CDR3 runs to 15 residues. The V gene's germline CDR1 is SGHRS and CDR2 YFSETQ. V was shortened by 0 bases and J by 0 bases, with 7 bases between the two germline ends. The CDR3 is CASSLGRYSGNTIYF. The CDR3 DNA reads as TGCGCCAGCAGCTTGGGACGCTACTCTGGAAACACCATATATTTT.

This rearrangement joins TRBV6-1 to TRBJ2-4; a weak D match, TRBD2 (7 bases). The germline V and J ends were trimmed by 10 bases and 1 base, with 17 bases remaining between them. The CDR3 extends over 15 amino acids. Germline V gene sequence: CDR1 MNHNS, CDR2 SASEGT. The CDR3 region is CAITGGTTAKNIQYF. The DNA of the CDR3 is TGTGCCATCACGGGGGGCACCACGGCCAAAAACATTCAGTACTTC.

V is TRBV7-8 and J is TRBJ2-1; the D gene is possibly TRBD2 (5 bases). This CDR3 contains 14 residues. V was pared by 7 bases and J by 8 bases, with 18 bases between. The germline CDR1 and CDR2 sequences are SGHVS and FQNEAQ. This CDR3 is CASTREGRQYEQFF. CDR3 DNA sequence: TGTGCCAGCACCCGTGAGGGCCGACAATATGAGCAGTTCTTC.